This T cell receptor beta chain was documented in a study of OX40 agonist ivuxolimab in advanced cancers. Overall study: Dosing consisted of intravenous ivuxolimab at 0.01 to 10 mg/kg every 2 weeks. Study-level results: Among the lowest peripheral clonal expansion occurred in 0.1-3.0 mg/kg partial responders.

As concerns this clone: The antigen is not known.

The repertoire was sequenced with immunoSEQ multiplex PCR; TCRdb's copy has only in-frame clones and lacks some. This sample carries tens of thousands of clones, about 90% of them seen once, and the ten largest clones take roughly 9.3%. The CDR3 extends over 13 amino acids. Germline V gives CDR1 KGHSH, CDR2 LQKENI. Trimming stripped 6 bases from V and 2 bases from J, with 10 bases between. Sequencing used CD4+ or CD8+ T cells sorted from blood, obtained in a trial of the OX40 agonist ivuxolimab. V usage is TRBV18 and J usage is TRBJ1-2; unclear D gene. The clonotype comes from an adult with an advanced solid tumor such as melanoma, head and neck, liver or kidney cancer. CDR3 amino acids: CASSKSINYGYTF. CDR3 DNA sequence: TGTGCCAGCTCCAAGAGCATCAACTATGGCTACACCTTC.